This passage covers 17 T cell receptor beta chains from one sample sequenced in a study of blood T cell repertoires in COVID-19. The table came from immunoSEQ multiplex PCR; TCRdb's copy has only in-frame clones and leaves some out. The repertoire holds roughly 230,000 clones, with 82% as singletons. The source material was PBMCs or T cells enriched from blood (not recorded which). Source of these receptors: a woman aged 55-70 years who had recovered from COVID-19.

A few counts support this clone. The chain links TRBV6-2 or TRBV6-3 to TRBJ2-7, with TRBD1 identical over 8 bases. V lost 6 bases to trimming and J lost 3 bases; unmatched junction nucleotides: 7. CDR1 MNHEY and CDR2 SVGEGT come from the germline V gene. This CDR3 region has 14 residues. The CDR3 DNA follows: TGTGCCAGCAGCTTCCAGACAGGGGACTACGAGCAGTACTTC. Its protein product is CASSFQTGDYEQYF.

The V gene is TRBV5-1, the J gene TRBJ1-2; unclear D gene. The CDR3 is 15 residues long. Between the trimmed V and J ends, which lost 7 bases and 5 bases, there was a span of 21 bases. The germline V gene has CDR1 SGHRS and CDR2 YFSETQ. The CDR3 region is CASGATAGPTYGYTF. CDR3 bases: TGCGCCAGCGGAGCGACCGCGGGCCCCACTTATGGCTACACCTTC.

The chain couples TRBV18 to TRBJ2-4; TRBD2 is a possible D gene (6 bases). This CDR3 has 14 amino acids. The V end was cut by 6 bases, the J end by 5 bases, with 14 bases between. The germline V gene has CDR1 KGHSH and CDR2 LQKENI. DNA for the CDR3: TGTGCCAGCTCCCTAGGGACTTCTCAAAACATTCAGTACTTC. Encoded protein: CASSLGTSQNIQYF.

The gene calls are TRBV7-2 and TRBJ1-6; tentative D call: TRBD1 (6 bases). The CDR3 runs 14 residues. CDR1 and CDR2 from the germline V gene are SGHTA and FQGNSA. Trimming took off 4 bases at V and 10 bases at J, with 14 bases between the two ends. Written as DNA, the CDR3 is TGTGCCAGCAGCTCTTCAGGGGTATACTCACCCCTCCACTTT. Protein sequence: CASSSSGVYSPLHF.

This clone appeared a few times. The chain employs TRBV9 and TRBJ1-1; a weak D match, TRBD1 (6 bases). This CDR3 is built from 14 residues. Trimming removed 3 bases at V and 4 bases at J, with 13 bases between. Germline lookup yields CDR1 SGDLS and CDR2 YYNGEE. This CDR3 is CASSAHRESTEAFF. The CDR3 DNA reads TGTGCCAGCAGCGCTCACAGGGAGAGCACTGAAGCTTTCTTT. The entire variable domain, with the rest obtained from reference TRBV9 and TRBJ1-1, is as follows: DSGVTQTPKHLITATGQRVTLRCSPRSGDLSVYWYQQSLDQGLQFLIQYYNGEERAKGNILERFSAQQFPDLHSELNLSSLELGDSALYFCASSAHRESTEAFFGQGTRLTVV.

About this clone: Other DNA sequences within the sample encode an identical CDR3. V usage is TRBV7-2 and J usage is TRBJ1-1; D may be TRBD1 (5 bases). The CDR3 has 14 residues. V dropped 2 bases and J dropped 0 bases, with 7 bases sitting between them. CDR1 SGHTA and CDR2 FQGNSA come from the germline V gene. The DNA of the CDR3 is TGTGCCAGCAGCTTAACAGGCATGAACACTGAAGCTTTCTTT. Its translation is CASSLTGMNTEAFF.

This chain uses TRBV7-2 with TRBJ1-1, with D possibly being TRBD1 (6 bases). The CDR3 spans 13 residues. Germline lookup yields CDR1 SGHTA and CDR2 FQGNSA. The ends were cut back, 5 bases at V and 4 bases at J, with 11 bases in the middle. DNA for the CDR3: TGTGCCAGCAGCATGGACAGAGCCACTGAAGCTTTCTTT. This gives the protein CASSMDRATEAFF.

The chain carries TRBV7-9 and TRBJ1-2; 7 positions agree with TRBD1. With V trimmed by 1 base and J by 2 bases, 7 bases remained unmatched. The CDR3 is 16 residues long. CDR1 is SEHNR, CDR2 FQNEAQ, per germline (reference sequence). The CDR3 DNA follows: TGTGCCAGCAGCTTAGAAGAAGGGGGCGCGAACTATGGCTACACCTTC. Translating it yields CASSLEEGGANYGYTF. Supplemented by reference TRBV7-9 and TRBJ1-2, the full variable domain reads DTGVSQNPRHKITKRGQNVTFRCDPISEHNRLYWYRQTLGQGPEFLTYFQNEAQLEKSRLLSDRFSAERPKGSFSTLEIQRTEQGDSAMYLCASSLEEGGANYGYTFGSGTRLTVV.

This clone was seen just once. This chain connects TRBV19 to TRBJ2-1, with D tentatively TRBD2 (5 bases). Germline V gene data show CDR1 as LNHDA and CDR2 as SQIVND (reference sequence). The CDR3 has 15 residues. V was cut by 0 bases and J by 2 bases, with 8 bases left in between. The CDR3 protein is CASSIERETYNEQFF. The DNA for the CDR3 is TGTGCCAGTAGTATAGAAAGGGAGACCTACAATGAGCAGTTCTTC.

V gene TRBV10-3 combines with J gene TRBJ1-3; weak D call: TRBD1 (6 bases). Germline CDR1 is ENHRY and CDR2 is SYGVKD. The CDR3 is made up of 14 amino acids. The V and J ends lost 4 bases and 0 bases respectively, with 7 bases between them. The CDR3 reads CAISVDSSGNTIYF. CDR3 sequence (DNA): TGTGCCATCAGTGTGGACAGCTCTGGAAACACCATATATTTT.

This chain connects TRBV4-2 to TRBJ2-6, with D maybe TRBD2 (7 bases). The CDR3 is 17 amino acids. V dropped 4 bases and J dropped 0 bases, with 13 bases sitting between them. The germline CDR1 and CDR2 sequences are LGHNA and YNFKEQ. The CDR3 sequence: CASSPEGGSSGANVLTF. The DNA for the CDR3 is TGTGCCAGCAGCCCTGAGGGGGGGTCCTCTGGGGCCAACGTCCTGACTTTC.

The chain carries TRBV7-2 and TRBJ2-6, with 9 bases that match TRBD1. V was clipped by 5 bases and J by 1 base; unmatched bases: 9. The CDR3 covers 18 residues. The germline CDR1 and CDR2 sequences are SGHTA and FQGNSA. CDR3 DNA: TGTGCCAGCAGCCCCTGGGGACAGGGCGAGTCTGGGGCCAACGTCCTGACTTTC. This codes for CASSPWGQGESGANVLTF.

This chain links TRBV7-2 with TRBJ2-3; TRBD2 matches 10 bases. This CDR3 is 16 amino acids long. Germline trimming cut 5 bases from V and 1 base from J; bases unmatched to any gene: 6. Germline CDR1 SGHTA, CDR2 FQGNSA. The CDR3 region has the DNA TGTGCCAGCAGCCCCACTGGACTAGCGGGCACAGATACGCAGTATTTT. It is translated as CASSPTGLAGTDTQYF.

Here the CDR3 reads CASSPTGRGTEAFF. The CDR3 DNA follows: TGTGCCAGCAGCCCCACGGGCAGGGGCACTGAAGCTTTCTTT. V and J are TRBV27 and TRBJ1-1; perhaps TRBD1 as D (6 bases). This CDR3 spans 14 amino acids. V lost 6 bases and J lost 4, with 15 bases in between. CDR1 and CDR2 from the germline V gene are MNHEY and SMNVEV (reference sequence).

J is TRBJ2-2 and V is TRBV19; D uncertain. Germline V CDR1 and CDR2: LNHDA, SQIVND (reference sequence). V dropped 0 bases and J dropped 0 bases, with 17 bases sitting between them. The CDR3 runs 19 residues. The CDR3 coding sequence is TGTGCCAGTAGTATAGATCCCGGAAGAGGAGTTGCGAACACCGGGGAGCTGTTTTTT. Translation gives CASSIDPGRGVANTGELFF. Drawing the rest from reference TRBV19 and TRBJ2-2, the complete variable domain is DGGITQSPKYLFRKEGQNVTLSCEQNLNHDAMYWYRQDPGQGLRLIYYSQIVNDFQKGDIAEGYSVSREKKESFPLTVTSAQKNPTAFYLCASSIDPGRGVANTGELFFGEGSRLTVL.

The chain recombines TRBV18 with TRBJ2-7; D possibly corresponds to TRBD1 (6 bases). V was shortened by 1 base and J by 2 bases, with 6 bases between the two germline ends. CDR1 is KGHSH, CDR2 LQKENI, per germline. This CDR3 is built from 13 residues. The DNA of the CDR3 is TGTGCCAGCTCACCACGGACAGCCTACGAGCAGTACTTC. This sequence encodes CASSPRTAYEQYF.

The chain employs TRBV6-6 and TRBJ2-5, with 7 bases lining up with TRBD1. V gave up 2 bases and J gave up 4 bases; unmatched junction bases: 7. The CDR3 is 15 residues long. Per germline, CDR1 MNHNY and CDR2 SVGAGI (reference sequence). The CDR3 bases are TGTGCCAGCAGTTACACCTTACAGGGGAGAGAGACCCAGTACTTC. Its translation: CASSYTLQGRETQYF.